In its sample, the clone carrying this T cell receptor beta chain was seen a few times. What it recognizes is unknown. In germline, CDR1 is SGHRS, CDR2 YFSETQ. J lost 2 bases, V lost 0 bases, and 7 bases had no gene match. This CDR3 comprises 17 residues. This sample stems from a study of blood T cells in healthy people across ages. General study findings and limits: Both higher diversity and more naive CD4+ cells marked long-lived donors when set against aged donors.

Together with a sample-barcoded 5' primer, a J-beta primer mix was included in a second PCR lasting about 6 to 11 cycles. MiXCR, applied by TCRdb to the 5' RACE reads, yields one record per CDR3 protein. The sample holds approximately 800,000 distinct CDR3 sequences; 56% are singletons and the top ten take more than 25%. Each sample gave at least 6 million isolated PBMCs. V is TRBV5-1 and J is TRBJ2-5; 10 nucleotides match TRBD2. This TCR was sampled from a man aged 35-49 years in good health. The sample consisted of blood. CDR3 loop: CASSLVAGGRRQETQYF. In DNA form, the CDR3 reads TGCGCCAGCAGCTTGGTAGCGGGAGGTCGGAGGCAAGAGACCCAGTACTTC.